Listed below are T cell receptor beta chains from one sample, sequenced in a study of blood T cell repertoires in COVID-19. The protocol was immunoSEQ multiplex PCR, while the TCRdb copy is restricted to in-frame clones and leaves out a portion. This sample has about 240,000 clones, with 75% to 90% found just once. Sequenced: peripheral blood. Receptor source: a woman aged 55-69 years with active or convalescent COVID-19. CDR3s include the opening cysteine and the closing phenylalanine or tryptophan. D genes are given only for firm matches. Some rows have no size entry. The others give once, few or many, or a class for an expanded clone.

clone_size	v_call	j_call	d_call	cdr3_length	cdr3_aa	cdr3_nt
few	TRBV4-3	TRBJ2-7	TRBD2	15	CASSHSLLAAGEQYF	TGCGCCAGCAGCCATTCCCTACTAGCGGCGGGGGAGCAGTACTTC
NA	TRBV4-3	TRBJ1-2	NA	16	CASSQDQGLTNYGYTF	TGCGCCAGCAGCCAAGATCAGGGACTTACTAACTATGGCTACACCTTC
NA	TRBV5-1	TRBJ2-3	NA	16	CASSYVGSPSTDTQYF	TGCGCCAGCAGTTACGTCGGGAGCCCTAGCACAGATACGCAGTATTTT
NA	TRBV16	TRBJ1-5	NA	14	CASSQWQGNQPQHF	TGTGCCAGCAGCCAGTGGCAGGGTAATCAGCCCCAGCATTTT
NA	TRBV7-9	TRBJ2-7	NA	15	CASSGGTAVSYEQYF	TGTGCCAGCAGCGGCGGGACAGCAGTTTCCTACGAGCAGTACTTC
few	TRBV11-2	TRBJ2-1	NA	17	CASSRVRTVRTYNEQFF	TGTGCCAGCAGCCGGGTACGGACAGTGCGGACATACAATGAGCAGTTCTTC
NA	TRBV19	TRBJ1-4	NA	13	CASSGWPNEKLFF	TGTGCCAGTAGTGGTTGGCCAAATGAAAAACTGTTTTTT
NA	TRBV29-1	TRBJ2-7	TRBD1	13	CSAEGALGYEQYF	TGCAGCGCTGAGGGGGCCCTCGGCTACGAGCAGTACTTC
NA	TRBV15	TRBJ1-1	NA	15	CATSRDGAGSTEAFF	TGTGCCACCAGCAGAGATGGGGCTGGTAGCACTGAAGCTTTCTTT
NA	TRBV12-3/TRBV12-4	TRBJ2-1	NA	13	CASKDWGYFKQFF	TGTGCCAGCAAAGACTGGGGCTACTTTAAGCAGTTCTTC
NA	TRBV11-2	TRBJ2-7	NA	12	CASSLVAREQYF	TGTGCCAGCAGCTTAGTGGCCAGGGAGCAGTACTTC
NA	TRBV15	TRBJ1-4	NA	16	CATSMSSGDVGEKLFF	TGTGCCACCAGCATGAGCTCAGGGGACGTGGGTGAAAAACTGTTTTTT
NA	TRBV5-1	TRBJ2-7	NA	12	CASSSQGDEQYF	TGCGCCAGCAGCTCGCAGGGTGACGAGCAGTACTTC
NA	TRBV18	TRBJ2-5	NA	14	CASSPSGVRETQYF	TGTGCCAGCTCACCTTCAGGGGTCCGGGAGACCCAGTACTTC
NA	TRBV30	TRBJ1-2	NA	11	CARTGGYGYTF	TGTGCCCGCACGGGGGGCTATGGCTACACCTTC
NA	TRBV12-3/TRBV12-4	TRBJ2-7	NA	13	CASSPTGLYEQYF	TGTGCCAGCAGTCCGACAGGTCTCTACGAGCAGTACTTC
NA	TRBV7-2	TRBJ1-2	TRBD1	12	CASSLMGTGHTF	TGTGCCAGCAGCTTAATGGGGACAGGGCACACCTTC
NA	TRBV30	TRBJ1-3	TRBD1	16	CAWSYHIRGLGNTIYF	TGTGCCTGGAGTTATCACATCAGGGGGCTAGGAAACACCATATATTTT
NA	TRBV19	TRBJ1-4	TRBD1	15	CASSTAGGGNEKLFF	TGTGCCAGTAGTACGGCAGGGGGAGGAAATGAAAAACTGTTTTTT
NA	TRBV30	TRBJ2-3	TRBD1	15	CAWSASGGFVDTQYF	TGTGCCTGGAGTGCGTCAGGGGGTTTTGTAGATACGCAGTATTTT
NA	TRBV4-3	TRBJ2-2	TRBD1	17	CASSQPKTGENTGELFF	TGCGCCAGCAGCCAACCAAAGACAGGGGAGAACACCGGGGAGCTGTTTTTT